This T cell receptor (beta chain) emerged from a study of identical twins. Broader study findings: Cord blood's abundant beta clonotypes had fewer insertions, unlike memory repertoires. Compared with models, monozygotic twins showed more out-of-frame TCR alpha sharing.

V trimming: 3 bases; J trimming: 10 bases; junction bases outside the gene matches: 4. Germline values: CDR1 SGHRS, CDR2 YFSETQ. The CDR3 loop spans 13 amino acids. Concerning this clonotype: Its antigen is unidentified.

Template switching added a universal primer site, and cDNA bore unique molecular identifiers. TCRdb analysed the 5' RACE reads with MiXCR anew, one entry per CDR3 protein. The sample lists roughly 1,500,000 distinct CDR3 sequences; about 32% were seen once. The chain links TRBV5-1 to TRBJ1-6; TRBD1 matches 7 bases. This TCR was sampled from a newborn girl in good health. Sequencing used cord blood. Written as DNA, the CDR3 is TGCGCCAGCAGCTGGGACAGAGAGTCACCCCTCCACTTT. Translation gives CASSWDRESPLHF.